These 32 T cell receptor beta chains originate from one sample sequenced in a study of OX40 agonist ivuxolimab in advanced cancers. Repertoires were generated with immunoSEQ multiplex PCR, while TCRdb's copy carries only in-frame clones and drops some. This sample has approximately 68,000 clones, with 80% to 85% found just once. Sample: CD4+ or CD8+ T cells sorted from blood, taken in a trial of the OX40 agonist ivuxolimab. Source of these receptors: an adult with an advanced solid tumor such as melanoma, head and neck, liver or kidney cancer.

CDR3 sequence (DNA): TGTGCCAGCTCATCCTTGCCCAAGCAGGGCGGGTTAATATACGAGCAGTTCTTC. Translated: CASSSLPKQGGLIYEQFF. This chain links TRBV18 with TRBJ2-1, with D perhaps being TRBD1 or TRBD2 (5 bases each). CDR3 length: 18 amino acids. V dropped 5 bases and J dropped 10 bases, with 30 bases sitting between them. Per the germline V gene, CDR1 is KGHSH and CDR2 is LQKENI.

As concerns this clone: Other DNA sequences from this sample encode an identical CDR3 as well. This sequence joins TRBV2 and TRBJ2-7; no firm D call. V was pared by 6 bases and J by 1 base, with 10 bases between. Per germline, CDR1 SNHLY and CDR2 FYNNEI. CDR3 size: 13 residues. The CDR3 loop reads CASRVDGSYEQYF. The CDR3 DNA is TGTGCCAGCAGAGTAGACGGATCCTACGAGCAGTACTTC.

V and J are TRBV28 and TRBJ2-7; no reliable D call. The CDR3 consists of 11 residues. Deletions cut 10 bases from V and 6 bases from J, with 13 bases between. CDR1 is MDHEN, CDR2 SYDVKM, per germline. CDR3 sequence: CAIRGPGEQYF. The CDR3 DNA reads as TGTGCCATCCGAGGTCCCGGCGAGCAGTACTTC.

This clone was observed once. Lacking the conserved final phenylalanine or tryptophan, this CDR3 likely reflects a read error. This chain uses TRBV5-1 with TRBJ1-6; tentative D call: TRBD1 (6 bases). Trimming cost V 0 bases and J 8 bases, with 9 bases left between them. CDR1 is SGHRS and CDR2 is YFSETQ in the germline V gene. The CDR3 has 14 residues. CDR3 in amino acids: CASSLGRGDSPLHL. CDR3 bases: TGCGCCAGCAGCTTGGGCAGGGGAGATTCACCCCTCCACCTT.

The V gene is TRBV11-3, the J gene TRBJ1-1; D may be TRBD1 (5 bases). V was clipped by 4 bases and J by 4 bases, with 13 bases between them. The CDR3 consists of 14 residues. Germline V gene lookup returns CDR1 SGHNT and CDR2 YENEEA. The CDR3 loop reads CASSSPGGITEAFF. Here the CDR3 DNA reads TGTGCCAGCAGCTCCCCGGGGGGGATCACTGAAGCTTTCTTT.

This chain connects TRBV6-5 to TRBJ2-1; TRBD1 or TRBD2 may be the D gene (5 bases each). Trimming left V 5 bases short and J 5 bases short, with 16 bases between. Germline V gene sequence: CDR1 MNHEY, CDR2 SVGAGI. This CDR3 spans 15 amino acids. The CDR3 loop reads CASSPPGLANNEQFF. In DNA, the CDR3 is TGTGCCAGCAGTCCTCCAGGGCTAGCTAACAATGAGCAGTTCTTC.

This sequence joins TRBV21-1 and TRBJ1-4; the D call in the table, TRBD1, was not verified against the DNA. TRBV21-1 is flagged as a pseudogene. CDR3 length: 12 amino acids. CDR3 nucleotides: TGTGCCAGCTCCTGGGCGAATGAAAAACTGTTTTTT. Its protein is CASSWANEKLFF.

The V gene is TRBV11-3, the J gene TRBJ2-2; possibly TRBD2 for D (6 bases). CDR3 length: 14 residues. Germline CDR1 SGHNT, CDR2 YENEEA. Trimming removed 5 bases from V and 6 bases from J, with 13 bases in between. The CDR3 protein is CASSLGGTSGELFF. CDR3 nucleotide sequence: TGTGCCAGCAGCCTTGGCGGGACCTCCGGGGAGCTGTTTTTT.

The rearrangement uses TRBV29-1 and TRBJ2-7; 10 positions agree with TRBD1. Germline CDR1 SQVTM, CDR2 ANQGSEA. CDR3 length: 14 residues. The J segment lost 5 bases and the V segment lost 6 bases, leaving 10 bases of the junction unmatched. The CDR3 loop is CSVTRGTGANEQYF. The CDR3 DNA follows: TGCAGCGTGACCAGGGGGACAGGGGCCAACGAGCAGTACTTC.

V and J are TRBV30 and TRBJ1-1, with unresolved D. V was trimmed by 1 base and J by 1 base, leaving 4 bases between them. This CDR3 is 12 amino acids long. CDR1 is GTSNPN, CDR2 SVGIG, per germline (reference sequence). CDR3: CAWSGGNTEAFF. The CDR3, as DNA: TGTGCCTGGAGTGGAGGGAACACTGAAGCTTTCTTT.

CDR3 sequence: CATSRDTGAPQETQYF. CDR3 coding DNA: TGTGCCACCAGCAGAGATACGGGAGCCCCACAAGAGACCCAGTACTTC. V and J are TRBV15 and TRBJ2-5; D perhaps matches TRBD2 (6 bases). With 0 bases removed from V and 2 bases from J, the gap between germline ends came to 13 bases. The length of the CDR3 is 16 residues. Per the germline V gene, CDR1 is LNHNV and CDR2 is YYDKDF (reference sequence).

In DNA, the CDR3 is TGTGCCAGCAGTGAATACAGCTTTGAAGCTTTCTTT. It encodes CASSEYSFEAFF. The chain joins TRBV6-1 to TRBJ1-1; D is uncertain. Germline values: CDR1 MNHNS, CDR2 SASEGT. This CDR3 is built from 12 residues. V shed 2 bases and J shed 7 bases, with 8 bases lying between them.

The V gene is TRBV30, the J gene TRBJ2-1; TRBD2 matches 14 bases. The CDR3 is 16 residues long. In germline, CDR1 is GTSNPN, CDR2 SVGIG (reference sequence). Trimming cost V 4 bases and J 1 base; bases outside gene matches: 3. The CDR3 region has the DNA TGTGCCTGGACGGGACTAGCGGGAGCTTCCTACAATGAGCAGTTCTTC. Its protein is CAWTGLAGASYNEQFF.

The V and J genes are TRBV4-3 and TRBJ1-3; D is uncertain. The CDR3 is 20 amino acids. Germline values: CDR1 LGHNA, CDR2 YSLEER. V was shortened by 0 bases and J by 0 bases, with 21 bases between the two germline ends. CDR3 sequence: CASSQDRNLSPYSSGNTIYF. The CDR3 coding sequence is TGCGCCAGCAGCCAAGATCGAAATCTAAGCCCCTATTCCTCTGGAAACACCATATATTTT.

This clone was seen a single time. This chain uses TRBV7-2 with TRBJ1-4, with 7 positions matching TRBD1. This CDR3 comprises 15 residues. Germline V gives CDR1 SGHTA, CDR2 FQGNSA. V lost 5 bases to trimming and J lost 7 bases; unmatched junction nucleotides: 10. The CDR3 sequence: CASSAGDSFLEKLFF. CDR3 DNA: TGTGCCAGCAGCGCTGGGGACAGTTTTCTTGAAAAACTGTTTTTT.

The rearrangement uses TRBV5-1 and TRBJ1-2, with unresolved D. V lost 2 bases to trimming and J lost 8 bases, with 13 bases between them. There are 13 residues in the CDR3. The germline CDR1 and CDR2 sequences are SGHRS and YFSETQ. Here the CDR3 reads CASSFSARQGYTF. Here the CDR3 DNA reads TGCGCCAGCAGCTTCTCCGCACGGCAGGGCTACACCTTC.

The chain is built from TRBV28 and TRBJ1-4; possibly TRBD1 for D (5 bases). V was trimmed by 3 bases and J by 7 bases, leaving 9 bases between them. Germline assignment: CDR1 MDHEN and CDR2 SYDVKM. CDR3 length equals 13 residues. In DNA form, the CDR3 reads TGTGCCAGCAGTTTCGGGGGGTCTGAAAAACTGTTTTTT. Amino acids: CASSFGGSEKLFF.

The rearrangement uses TRBV7-2 and TRBJ2-6, with D possibly called TRBD1 or TRBD2 (5 bases each). The CDR3 length is 15 residues. The V gene lost 4 bases and the J gene lost 4 bases, with 11 bases spanning the gap. Germline values: CDR1 SGHTA, CDR2 FQGNSA. The CDR3 DNA reads as TGTGCCAGCAGCTCGAGGGGATCCGGGGCCAACGTCCTGACTTTC. Its translation: CASSSRGSGANVLTF. Filled out from reference TRBV7-2 and TRBJ2-6, the complete variable domain reads GAGVSQSPSNKVTEKGKDVELRCDPISGHTALYWYRQSLGQGLEFLIYFQGNSAPDKSGLPSDRFSAERTGGSVSTLTIQRTQQEDSAVYLCASSSRGSGANVLTFGAGSRLTVL.

This clone has just one count. The chain recombines TRBV18 with TRBJ1-1; maybe TRBD1 (5 bases). V gave up 8 bases and J gave up 2 bases, with 18 bases separating them. The CDR3 loop spans 15 amino acids. CDR1 is KGHSH, CDR2 LQKENI, per germline. DNA of the CDR3: TGTGCCAGCCAGGCTGGGGGAAGAGGAAACACTGAAGCTTTCTTT. Its protein product is CASQAGGRGNTEAFF.

This chain joins TRBV19 and TRBJ1-3, with D hard to call. V lost 0 bases, J lost 0 bases, and 9 bases lay in between. The CDR3 is made up of 16 amino acids. The germline CDR1 and CDR2 sequences are LNHDA and SQIVND (reference sequence). In DNA, the CDR3 is TGTGCCAGTAGTATAGATAAGAGGAACTCTGGAAACACCATATATTTT. It yields the protein CASSIDKRNSGNTIYF.

This clone was found once. The rearrangement links TRBV27 to TRBJ1-6; D is possibly TRBD1 (6 bases). The CDR3 length is 15 residues. Germline V gene lookup returns CDR1 MNHEY and CDR2 SMNVEV (reference sequence). Trimming left V 5 bases short and J 7 bases short, with 15 bases between. CDR3 in amino acids: CASSPLAGVNSPLHF. The CDR3 DNA reads TGTGCCAGCAGTCCCTTGGCAGGGGTGAATTCACCCCTCCACTTT.

The chain recombines TRBV18 with TRBJ1-5; TRBD1 is a possible D gene (6 bases). Germline CDR1 KGHSH, CDR2 LQKENI. Trimming took 3 bases from V and 6 from J, leaving 15 bases between them. The CDR3 totals 15 residues. CDR3 amino acids: CASSPRAGAGQPQHF. CDR3 nucleotide sequence: TGTGCCAGCTCACCCCGGGCAGGGGCCGGTCAGCCCCAGCATTTT.

The rearrangement uses TRBV28 and TRBJ1-5; D not resolved. Germline V gives CDR1 MDHEN, CDR2 SYDVKM. The CDR3 contains 14 residues. The V gene lost 2 bases and the J gene lost 6 bases, with 11 bases spanning the gap. The chain's CDR3 is CASSLVRASQPQHF. CDR3 in DNA: TGTGCCAGCAGTTTAGTAAGGGCAAGTCAGCCCCAGCATTTT.

J is TRBJ2-7 and V is TRBV6-6; D unclear. This CDR3 has 12 amino acids. V dropped 0 bases and J dropped 6 bases, with 6 bases sitting between them. Germline V gene lookup returns CDR1 MNHNY and CDR2 SVGAGI (reference sequence). The CDR3 coding sequence is TGTGCCAGCAGTTACTCGACATTCGAGCAGTACTTC. Translation gives CASSYSTFEQYF.

The rearrangement links TRBV7-2 to TRBJ2-3; 8 bases fit TRBD1. CDR1 and CDR2 (germline): SGHTA, FQGNSA. This CDR3 has 14 residues. The trim removed 4 bases at V and 5 bases at J, leaving 5 bases unmatched. The chain's CDR3 is CASSSRQGIDTQYF. CDR3 bases: TGTGCCAGCAGCTCGAGACAGGGGATAGATACGCAGTATTTT.

The chain couples TRBV7-8 to TRBJ2-7; D is ambiguous. The CDR3 length is 11 residues. Germline CDR1 is SGHVS and CDR2 is FQNEAQ. Trimming took off 5 bases at V and 3 bases at J, with 5 bases between the two ends. The CDR3 DNA reads as TGTGCCAGCAGCGTTTACTACGAGCAGTACTTC. Translating it yields CASSVYYEQYF.

The chain carries TRBV30 and TRBJ2-1; 10 bases are a match to TRBD2. From germline, CDR1 is GTSNPN and CDR2 SVGIG (reference sequence). This CDR3 has 16 residues. The V and J ends lost 0 bases and 6 bases, in that order; junction bases with no gene match: 8. CDR3 protein: CAWSVPRTSGLNEQFF. The DNA of the CDR3 is TGTGCCTGGAGTGTACCGAGGACTAGCGGCCTCAATGAGCAGTTCTTC.

The gene calls are TRBV7-2 and TRBJ1-2; TRBD1 aligns across 8 bases. This CDR3 contains 16 residues. The germline V gene encodes CDR1 SGHTA and CDR2 FQGNSA. Trimming at V came to 1 base and at J to 5 bases, leaving 9 bases not matched to a gene. In DNA form, the CDR3 reads TGTGCCAGCAGCTTAGGGGGACAGGAGGGACCTTATGGCTACACCTTC. Translation gives CASSLGGQEGPYGYTF. The full variable domain, rest sourced from reference TRBV7-2 and TRBJ1-2, is GAGVSQSPSNKVTEKGKDVELRCDPISGHTALYWYRQSLGQGLEFLIYFQGNSAPDKSGLPSDRFSAERTGGSVSTLTIQRTQQEDSAVYLCASSLGGQEGPYGYTFGSGTRLTVV.

The chain joins TRBV7-9 to TRBJ2-1; 9 nucleotides agree with TRBD2. The CDR3 loop spans 13 amino acids. Germline V CDR1 and CDR2: SEHNR, FQNEAQ (reference sequence). V gave up 8 bases and J gave up 3 bases; unmatched junction bases: 2. For the CDR3, the DNA is TGTGCCAGCTCTAGCGGGGTCTACAATGAGCAGTTCTTC. It encodes CASSSGVYNEQFF.

The rearrangement uses TRBV9 and TRBJ1-5; TRBD1 matches 10 bases. Germline V gene sequence: CDR1 SGDLS, CDR2 YYNGEE. This CDR3 contains 14 residues. J gave up 5 bases and V 3 bases, and 2 bases lay outside the gene matches. For the CDR3, the DNA is TGTGCCAGCAGCGGACAGGGGGCCCATCAGCCCCAGCATTTT. Translating it yields CASSGQGAHQPQHF.

The chain employs TRBV28 and TRBJ2-5, with TRBD2 matching over 16 bases. This CDR3 is 15 amino acids long. V was clipped by 6 bases and J by 4 bases; unmatched bases: 2. Germline V gene data show CDR1 as MDHEN and CDR2 as SYDVKM. CDR3 amino acids: CASRGLAGGVETQYF. In nucleotides, the CDR3 is TGTGCCAGCAGGGGACTAGCGGGAGGGGTAGAGACCCAGTACTTC.

This clone was found once. The rearrangement links TRBV2 to TRBJ2-3; 12 nucleotides agree with TRBD2. The germline V gene has CDR1 SNHLY and CDR2 FYNNEI. The CDR3 is made up of 15 amino acids. Trimming at V came to 7 bases and at J to 4 bases, leaving 6 bases not matched to a gene. CDR3: CASNELAGGSDTQYF. CDR3 nucleotide sequence: TGTGCCAGCAACGAACTAGCGGGGGGCTCAGATACGCAGTATTTT.